This T cell receptor beta chain originates from a study of CD8+ T cells in alopecia areata. Study-wide context: The drug, tofacitinib, lasted 6 to 18 months, followed by 6 months off drug. Using the percentage of affected scalp area, treated patients' severity was scored. Study-wide points: One nonresponder leaves baseline CD8+ expansion's link to response uncertain.

As to treatment: oral pan-JAK inhibitor, 5-10 mg twice daily. Lesional scalp punch biopsies and peripheral blood were collected from alopecia areata patients. The V gene's germline CDR1 is SQVTM and CDR2 ANQGSEA. V was pared by 4 bases and J by 2 bases, with 8 bases of the junction left unmatched. The CDR3 has 14 residues. Once RNA had been extracted, it was reverse transcribed into cDNA to act as the sequencing template. Produced via immunoSEQ multiplex PCR; TCRdb's table is partial and in-frame only. Of under 250,000 clones in the sample, around 57% were seen once. Details on this clone: Its antigen is unidentified.

The chain carries TRBV29-1 and TRBJ2-7, with 7 bases aligning to TRBD1. This clonotype was sampled from a human donor with alopecia areata. Sequencing used CD4+ T cells sorted from blood, obtained at week 4, from a patient treated with tofacitinib. CDR3 nucleotides: TGCAGCGTTGTACAGGGGCCTAATCCCTACGAGCAGTACTTC. This gives the protein CSVVQGPNPYEQYF.